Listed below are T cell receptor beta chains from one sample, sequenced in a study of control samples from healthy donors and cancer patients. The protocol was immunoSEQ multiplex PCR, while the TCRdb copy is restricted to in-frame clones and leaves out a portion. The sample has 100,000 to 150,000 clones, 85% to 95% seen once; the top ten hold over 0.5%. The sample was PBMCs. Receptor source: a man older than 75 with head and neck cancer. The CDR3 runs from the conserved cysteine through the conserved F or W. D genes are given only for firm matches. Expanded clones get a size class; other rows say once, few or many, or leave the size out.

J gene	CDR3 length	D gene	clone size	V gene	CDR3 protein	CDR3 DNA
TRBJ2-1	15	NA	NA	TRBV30	CAWIQRPSSYNEQFF	TGTGCCTGGATTCAGCGGCCAAGCTCCTACAATGAGCAGTTCTTC
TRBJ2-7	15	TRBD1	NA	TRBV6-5	CASSYPTGGGYEQYF	TGTGCCAGCAGTTACCCGACAGGGGGCGGCTACGAGCAGTACTTC
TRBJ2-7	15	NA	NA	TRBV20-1	CSASVLAVGSYEQYF	TGCAGTGCTAGTGTGCTGGCAGTGGGGTCCTACGAGCAGTACTTC
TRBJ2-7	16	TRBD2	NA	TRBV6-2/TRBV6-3	CASSYAGPSGRYEQYF	TGTGCCAGCAGTTATGCGGGGCCTAGCGGGAGGTACGAGCAGTACTTC
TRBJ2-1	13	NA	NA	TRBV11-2	CASSSIQRNEQFF	TGTGCCAGCAGCTCTATCCAACGGAATGAGCAGTTCTTC
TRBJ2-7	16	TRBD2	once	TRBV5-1	CASSLGASGLVYEQYF	TGCGCCAGCAGCTTGGGAGCTAGCGGGCTCGTCTACGAGCAGTACTTC
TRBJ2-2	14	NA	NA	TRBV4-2	CASSQGGLTGELFF	TGTGCCAGCAGCCAAGGAGGGCTAACCGGGGAGCTGTTTTTT
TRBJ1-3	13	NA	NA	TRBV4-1	CASGHSSGNTIYF	TGCGCCAGCGGGCATTCCTCTGGAAACACCATATATTTT
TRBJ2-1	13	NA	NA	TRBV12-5	CASGLGAGREQFF	TGTGCTAGTGGTTTGGGGGCAGGTAGGGAGCAGTTCTTC
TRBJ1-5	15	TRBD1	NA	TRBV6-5	CASSLDRGSNQPQHF	TGTGCCAGCAGCCTCGACAGGGGAAGCAATCAGCCCCAGCATTTT